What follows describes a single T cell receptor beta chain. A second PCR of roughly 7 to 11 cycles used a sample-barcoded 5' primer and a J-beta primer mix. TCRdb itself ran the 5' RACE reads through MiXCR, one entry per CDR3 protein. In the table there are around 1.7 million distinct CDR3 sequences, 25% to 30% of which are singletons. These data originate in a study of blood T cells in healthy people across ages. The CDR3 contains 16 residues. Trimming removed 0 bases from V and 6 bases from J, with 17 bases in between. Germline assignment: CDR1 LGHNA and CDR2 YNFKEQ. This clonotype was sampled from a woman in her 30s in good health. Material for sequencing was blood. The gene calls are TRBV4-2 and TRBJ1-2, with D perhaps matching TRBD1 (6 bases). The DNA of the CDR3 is TGTGCCAGCAGCCAAGAAGGAGTCGGGGGCTGGCATGGCTACACCTTC. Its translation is CASSQEGVGGWHGYTF.